The T cell receptor beta chain under discussion was sequenced for a study of blood T cell repertoires in COVID-19. Repertoires were generated with immunoSEQ multiplex PCR, while TCRdb's copy carries only in-frame clones and drops some. The sample holds 130,000 or so clones, more than 75% seen once. The receptor comes from a man in his 70s with active COVID-19. The sample was peripheral blood.

DNA of the CDR3: TGCGCCAGCAGCCAAGATCCCTCCGGAGAGACCCAGTACTTC. It specifies CASSQDPSGETQYF. The chain recombines TRBV4-1 with TRBJ2-5; D is uncertain. CDR1 is MGHRA, CDR2 YSYEKL, per germline. The CDR3 extends over 14 amino acids. Trimming took 0 bases from V and 4 from J, leaving 9 bases between them.